The entry that follows covers one TCR beta chain sequence. These data come from a study of blood T cell repertoires in COVID-19. Trimming at V came to 5 bases and at J to 5 bases, leaving 7 bases not matched to a gene. The germline V gene encodes CDR1 SQVTM and CDR2 ANQGSEA. This CDR3 has 14 residues. TCRdb's table, derived via immunoSEQ multiplex PCR, lists solely in-frame clones and lacks some. The data show 200,000 to 300,000 clones, approximately 88% seen once. The chain joins TRBV29-1 to TRBJ2-4; 9 bases fit TRBD1. The sequence came from a woman between 40 and 50 years old with acute COVID-19. The sample taken for sequencing was PBMCs or T cells enriched from blood (not recorded which). The CDR3 coding sequence is TGCAGCGTTCGACGGACAGGGGCCCAAAACATTCAGTACTTC. Encoded protein: CSVRRTGAQNIQYF.